The rows below give T cell receptor beta chains drawn from one sample of a study of blood T cell repertoires in COVID-19. Generated by immunoSEQ multiplex PCR, the TCRdb table keeps only in-frame clones and is missing some. This sample has about 300,000 clones, with roughly 90% found just once. Sample: peripheral blood. Every receptor here comes from a woman aged 25-40 years with COVID-19, enrolled during active disease. Both conserved end residues are part of each CDR3. A D gene is named only where the DNA matches it firmly. Expanded clones get a size class; other rows say once, few or many, or leave the size out.

size: .; D: TRBD2; V: TRBV6-4; J: TRBJ2-3; DNA: TGTGCCAGCAGTCCCGTAGCGGGGGCTGGGGATACGCAGTATTTT; CDR3: CASSPVAGAGDTQYF
size: .; D: .; V: TRBV15; J: TRBJ1-4; DNA: TGTGCCACCAGCAGAGATTCAGGGTTCAATGAAAAACTGTTTTTT; CDR3: CATSRDSGFNEKLFF
size: .; D: TRBD1; V: TRBV28; J: TRBJ2-6; DNA: TGTGCCAGCAGCACACAGGGGACTGGGGCCAACGTCCTGACTTTC; CDR3: CASSTQGTGANVLTF
size: .; D: .; V: TRBV11-2; J: TRBJ2-5; DNA: TGTGCCAGCAGCCGGGATAGGTCGGGGGCCCAGTACTTC; CDR3: CASSRDRSGAQYF
size: .; D: TRBD2; V: TRBV5-4; J: TRBJ2-7; DNA: TGTGCCAGCAGTGCCGGGACTAGCTACGAGCAGTACTTC; CDR3: CASSAGTSYEQYF
size: .; D: .; V: TRBV4-2; J: TRBJ1-6; DNA: TGTGCCAGCAGCCAAGAATTGGCTAGCTCACCCCTCCACTTT; CDR3: CASSQELASSPLHF
size: .; D: .; V: TRBV6-1; J: TRBJ1-2; DNA: TGTGCCAGCAGTGAAGGACTGGCACGTCGTTATGGCTACACCTTC; CDR3: CASSEGLARRYGYTF
size: .; D: TRBD2; V: TRBV9; J: TRBJ2-1; DNA: TGTGCCAGCAGCGAGACTAGCGGTAGGGCGAATGAGCAGTTCTTC; CDR3: CASSETSGRANEQFF
size: few; D: .; V: TRBV27; J: TRBJ2-5; DNA: TGTGCCAGCAGTTTAAGTTGGGGGGGCGGGTTGACCAGGACCCAGTACTTC; CDR3: CASSLSWGGGLTRTQYF
size: .; D: TRBD1; V: TRBV5-1; J: TRBJ2-2; DNA: TGCGCCAGCAGCTACTTACAGGGGGTGAACACCGGGGAGCTGTTTTTT; CDR3: CASSYLQGVNTGELFF
size: .; D: TRBD2; V: TRBV3-1/TRBV3-2; J: TRBJ2-1; DNA: TGTGCCAGCAGCCAGGATCTTACTAGCGGGGGGGCCAATGAGCAGTTCTTC; CDR3: CASSQDLTSGGANEQFF
size: .; D: .; V: TRBV27; J: TRBJ1-1; DNA: TGTGCCAGCAGTCCCCTAACCGCCCTGAACACTGAAGCTTTCTTT; CDR3: CASSPLTALNTEAFF
size: .; D: .; V: TRBV7-2; J: TRBJ1-6; DNA: TGTGCCAGCAGCAAACAGTTAAATTCACCCCTCCACTTT; CDR3: CASSKQLNSPLHF
size: .; D: TRBD1; V: TRBV2; J: TRBJ1-5; DNA: TGTGCCAGCAGAGGACAGGGTGGTTTCAATCAGCCCCAGCATTTT; CDR3: CASRGQGGFNQPQHF
size: .; D: .; V: TRBV2; J: TRBJ1-2; DNA: TGTGCCAGCAGTATAGGGAGGTATGGCTACACCTTC; CDR3: CASSIGRYGYTF
size: .; D: TRBD2; V: TRBV7-2; J: TRBJ2-3; DNA: TGTGCCAGCAGCTTAGTCGTTTGGACTAGCGGGGGGCCTTTCGATACGCAGTATTTT; CDR3: CASSLVVWTSGGPFDTQYF
size: .; D: .; V: TRBV6-5; J: TRBJ1-1; DNA: TGTGCCAGCAGTTACTCGACGGGGAACACTGAAGCTTTCTTT; CDR3: CASSYSTGNTEAFF
size: .; D: .; V: TRBV18; J: TRBJ1-4; DNA: TGTGCCAGCTCACCGGAAGCGGATGAAAAACTGTTTTTT; CDR3: CASSPEADEKLFF
size: .; D: TRBD2; V: TRBV7-7; J: TRBJ2-3; DNA: TGTGCTAGCTTTCCCTCTACGGGGGGTACCACAGATACGCAGTATTTT; CDR3: CASFPSTGGTTDTQYF
size: .; D: TRBD2; V: TRBV19; J: TRBJ2-1; DNA: TGTGCCAGTAGTCCCAGCGGGGGGATCTACAATGAGCAGTTCTTC; CDR3: CASSPSGGIYNEQFF
size: .; D: TRBD2; V: TRBV7-3; J: TRBJ2-1; DNA: TGTGCCAGCAGCTTAAAGTTCGGAGCGGGGGTTTTGGGGGAGCAGTTCTTC; CDR3: CASSLKFGAGVLGEQFF
size: .; D: .; V: TRBV24-1; J: TRBJ1-2; DNA: TGTGCCACCAGTGATCGCCAGGGGAACGGCTATGGCTACACCTTC; CDR3: CATSDRQGNGYGYTF
size: .; D: TRBD1; V: TRBV27; J: TRBJ2-7; DNA: TGTGCCAGCAGAGACAGGGGGCTCGAGCAGTACTTC; CDR3: CASRDRGLEQYF
size: .; D: .; V: TRBV9; J: TRBJ1-2; DNA: TGTGCCAGCAGCGCAGACTTAACCTCCTATGGCTACACCTTC; CDR3: CASSADLTSYGYTF
size: .; D: .; V: TRBV6-5; J: TRBJ2-7; DNA: TGTGCCAGCAGTCTAGGACAAACCTACGAGCAGTACTTC; CDR3: CASSLGQTYEQYF
size: .; D: .; V: TRBV14; J: TRBJ1-1; DNA: TGTGCCAGCAGCCAGAGACATCTTCTGGAAGCTTTCTTT; CDR3: CASSQRHLLEAFF
size: once; D: TRBD1; V: TRBV19; J: TRBJ2-5; DNA: TGTGCCAGTAGTATGGGACAGGGAGAGACCCAGTACTTC; CDR3: CASSMGQGETQYF
size: .; D: TRBD1; V: TRBV5-4; J: TRBJ1-1; DNA: TGTGCCAGCAGCGAAGGACAGGGCTTTTCGATGAACACTGAAGCTTTCTTT; CDR3: CASSEGQGFSMNTEAFF
size: .; D: TRBD1; V: TRBV29-1; J: TRBJ2-7; DNA: TGCAGCGCCTTGACAGGGGCCTACGAGCAGTACTTC; CDR3: CSALTGAYEQYF